The clone carrying this TCR beta chain was counted ten times or more. Its antigen remains unidentified. This sample stems from a study of prognosis after radiotherapy for stage I lung cancer. On the study more broadly: About 15 of the patients presented with newly diagnosed primary stage I lung tumors; roughly five had oligometastatic NSCLC following surgical resection of the primary tumor. A handful of patients receiving radiotherapy then developed distant metastases (median about 7 months), with some 15 showing no significant progression. The study, taken as a whole, reports: The authors reported that TRBV and TRBJ gene usage differed between patients with and without metastases.

The CDR3 has 14 residues. Trimming shortened V by 4 bases and J by 4 bases, and 11 bases separated the two germline ends. Per the germline V gene, CDR1 is SGHNT and CDR2 is YENEEA. TCR beta CDR3 amplification from genomic DNA was performed by two-round multiplex PCR. Every TRBV and TRBJ gene had its own specific primer in first-round PCR. TCRdb used MiXCR to reprocess the multiplex PCR reads, holding one entry per CDR3 protein. The data hold 15,000 to 20,000 distinct CDR3 sequences, with 29% observed a single time. The TCR comes from a donor aged 50 or older with non-small cell lung cancer. This chain connects TRBV11-3 to TRBJ1-3; possible D gene TRBD1, 5 bases. Source: PBMCs, taken before or after stereotactic body radiation therapy (not recorded which). CDR3 sequence (DNA): TGTGCCAGCAGCTGGCCCAGGGTGGGAAACACCATATATTTT. It yields the protein CASSWPRVGNTIYF. The complete variable domain, with remaining parts taken from reference TRBV11-3 and TRBJ1-3, reads EAGVVQSPRYKIIEKKQPVAFWCNPISGHNTLYWYLQNLGQGPELLIRYENEEAVDDSQLPKDRFSAERLKGVDSTLKIQPAELGDSAVYLCASSWPRVGNTIYFGEGSWLTVV.